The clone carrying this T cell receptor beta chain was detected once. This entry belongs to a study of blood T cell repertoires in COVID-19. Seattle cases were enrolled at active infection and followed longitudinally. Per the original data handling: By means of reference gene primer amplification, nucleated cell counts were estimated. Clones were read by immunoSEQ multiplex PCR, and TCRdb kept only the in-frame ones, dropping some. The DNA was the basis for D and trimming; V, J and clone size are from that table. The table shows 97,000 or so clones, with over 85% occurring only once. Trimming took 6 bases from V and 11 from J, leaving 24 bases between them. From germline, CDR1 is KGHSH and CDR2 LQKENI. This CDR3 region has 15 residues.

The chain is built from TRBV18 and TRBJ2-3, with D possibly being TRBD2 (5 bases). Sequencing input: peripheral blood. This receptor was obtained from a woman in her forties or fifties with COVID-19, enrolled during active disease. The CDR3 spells CASSPEGGWIGVQYF. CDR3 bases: TGTGCCAGCTCCCCCGAGGGCGGGTGGATCGGTGTGCAGTATTTT. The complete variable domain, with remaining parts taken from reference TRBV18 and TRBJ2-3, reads NAGVMQNPRHLVRRRGQEARLRCSPMKGHSHVYWYRQLPEEGLKFMVYLQKENIIDESGMPKERFSAEFPKEGPSILRIQQVVRGDSAAYFCASSPEGGWIGVQYFGPGTRLTVL.